This T cell receptor beta chain was sequenced during a study of CD8+CD57+ T cells in acquired aplastic anemia. The germline V gene has CDR1 SGHKS and CDR2 YYEKEE (reference sequence). V was pared by 2 bases and J by 1 base, with 9 bases between. The CDR3 length is 15 residues. TCR beta VDJ and CDR3 profiling used genomic DNA as template. One entry per CDR3 protein, called by TCRdb with MiXCR from the reads. The sample comprises approximately 170,000 distinct CDR3 sequences, around 60% of which are singletons, and under 50% rests with the top ten. Input material: sorted CD4+, CD8+, or CD8+CD57+ T cells (not recorded which) from PBMCs. This chain links TRBV5-5 with TRBJ2-2; D gene unclear. The clonotype comes from a human donor in good health. The CDR3 nucleotides are TGTGCCAGCAGCTTAGTTAGGTTGAACACCGGGGAGCTGTTTTTT. Protein: CASSLVRLNTGELFF.